The entry below describes one T cell receptor (beta chain). The data originate from a study of patients and donors after allogeneic stem cell transplantation. One entry per CDR3 protein, called by TCRdb with MiXCR from the RT-PCR reads. In the table there are more than 850,000 distinct CDR3 sequences, approximately 18% of which are singletons. The sequence came from a human donor who was either an allogeneic HSCT recipient or a stem cell or donor lymphocyte infusion donor (not recorded which). It is not recorded whose cells these are; they may come from a transplant donor. What was sequenced was blood, either unsorted or a sorted T cell fraction (not recorded which).

The chain's CDR3 is CASSLYGEGRETQYF. CDR3 nucleotide sequence: TGCGCCAGCAGCCTGTATGGAGAAGGGCGGGAGACCCAGTACTTC. V and J are TRBV5-1 and TRBJ2-5; D unclear. V was pared by 4 bases and J by 5 bases, with 18 bases between. This CDR3 is built from 15 residues. Per germline, CDR1 SGHRS and CDR2 YFSETQ.